This T cell receptor (beta chain) stems from a study of blood T cell repertoires in COVID-19 (dated by TCRdb to 2019 to 2021). Concerning the study at large: Collaborator samples came from the United States, Italy and Spain and covered acute and convalescent phases of COVID-19. The material from the prospective study consisted of cDNA or gDNA derived from T cells, B-cell-depleted T cells, or PBMCs. Subjects who had been exposed to COVID-19, were actively infected with it, or had recovered from it provided the deeply sampled blood TCRbeta repertoires that made up the dataset. The repertoires were released in a freely available public database meant as a resource for research on the immune response to SARS-CoV-2. Samples came from the ongoing ImmuneRACE study (first 160 participants) plus 1,254 subjects from 6 global collaborators. Sample metadata almost always included a de-identified subject ID, COVID-19 status, age in years and sex. HLA class I and class II types, where available, came from metadata supplied by the sample provider rather than from assay-based typing.

Note on this clone: This clone's antigen is unknown. Nothing much larger sits one base from this clone, and base qualities are not available.

Trimming takes 0 bases off V and 3 bases off J; junction bases not matched to a gene: 4. CDR1 and CDR2, looked up from the germline V gene, are SGDLS and YYNGEE. The CDR3 holds 15 amino acids from the cysteine to the phenylalanine. Just the 45-base CDR3 DNA is kept, in frame starting at base 1. The research as a whole found: How much clinical and demographic metadata was included differed by source and by participant, and the metadata was provided uncurated.

The immunoSEQ Assay, a bias-controlled multiplex PCR, was used to amplify TCRbeta CDR3 regions from genomic DNA. The paper's processing steps were these. Within the assay, amplification of reference gene primers was used to estimate how many nucleated cells each sample contained. To quantify the absolute abundance of each unique TCRbeta CDR3 rearrangement, sequence reads were collapsed and filtered. For each sample, productive Simpson clonality was calculated as the square root of Simpson's diversity index over productive rearrangements. The table was pulled from immuneACCESS by TCRdb, which kept in-frame rearrangements only. Such tables lose some clones; where checked, under half of the loss comes from unresolved V genes, and the rest has no known cause. The V and J calls and clone size come from that table; D and trimming were worked out from the DNA. The sample records a few hundred thousand clones, 89% of which are singletons. The top ten clonotypes cover roughly 6.7% of the sample.

Samples from volunteer blood donors who had recovered from COVID-19 were contributed by a second Seattle source. Whole blood was collected in K2EDTA tubes by collaborating institutions according to the institutions' own protocols. For TCRbeta analysis, collaborators shipped samples in one of three forms: frozen whole blood, isolated PBMCs, or DNA extracted from either of those sample types. The V gene is TRBV9 and the J gene is TRBJ2-7; the junction holds 9 bases that match TRBD1. Sequenced material: peripheral blood. The TCR was taken from a man aged 18 to 29 who had recovered from COVID-19. The base sequence is TGTGCCAGCAGCGTAGGGGACAGGGAATTCTACGAGCAGTACTTC. This encodes CASSVGDREFYEQYF. Reference TRBV9 and TRBJ2-7 proteins supply the regions before and after the CDR3; the full variable domain is: DSGVTQTPKHLITATGQRVTLRCSPRSGDLSVYWYQQSLDQGLQFLIQYYNGEERAKGNILERFSAQQFPDLHSELNLSSLELGDSALYFCASSVGDREFYEQYFGPGTRLTVT.